Listed below are T cell receptor beta chains from one sample, sequenced in a study of T cell responses to AZD1222 COVID-19 vaccine. Assay used: immunoSEQ multiplex PCR; TCRdb lists only in-frame clones, some missing. Here the sample spans over 150,000 clones, roughly nine tenths being singletons. The sequencing used peripheral blood, collected on day 0 of AZD1222 vaccination. The receptor set was obtained from an adult in good health. The CDR3 runs from the conserved cysteine through the conserved F or W. Each record gives: J gene, V gene, D gene, CDR3 DNA, CDR3 protein. A D gene is named only where the DNA matches it firmly.

j_call: TRBJ1-2
v_call: TRBV20-1
d_call: .
cdr3_nt: TGCAGTGCTAGTGGTAACAGGGAGCAAAACTATGGCTACACCTTC
cdr3_aa: CSASGNREQNYGYTF

j_call: TRBJ2-5
v_call: TRBV6-5
d_call: TRBD1
cdr3_nt: TGTGCCAGCAGTTTACAGGGGGCTGGGGAGACCCAGTACTTC
cdr3_aa: CASSLQGAGETQYF

j_call: TRBJ2-7
v_call: TRBV11-1
d_call: .
cdr3_nt: TGTGCCAGCAGCTTAGCCCACCGGGGCTACGAGCAGTACTTC
cdr3_aa: CASSLAHRGYEQYF

j_call: TRBJ1-1
v_call: TRBV18
d_call: .
cdr3_nt: TGTGCCAGCTCACCGACCGGGCCGAAAATTTCAATGAACACTGAAGCTTTCTTT
cdr3_aa: CASSPTGPKISMNTEAFF

j_call: TRBJ1-3
v_call: TRBV7-8
d_call: .
cdr3_nt: TGTGCCAGCAGCTTAGGCCGAAACACCATATATTTT
cdr3_aa: CASSLGRNTIYF

j_call: TRBJ1-2
v_call: TRBV18
d_call: .
cdr3_nt: TGTGCCAGCTCACCCGACGAGAACTATGGCTACACCTTC
cdr3_aa: CASSPDENYGYTF

j_call: TRBJ1-1
v_call: TRBV7-2
d_call: .
cdr3_nt: TGTGCCAGCAGCTTAAGCAGGAACACTGAAGCTTTCTTT
cdr3_aa: CASSLSRNTEAFF

j_call: TRBJ1-1
v_call: TRBV6-5
d_call: .
cdr3_nt: TGTGCCAGCAGGGGGGGGAACACTGAAGCTTTCTTT
cdr3_aa: CASRGGNTEAFF

j_call: TRBJ2-3
v_call: TRBV9
d_call: .
cdr3_nt: TGTGCCAGCAGCGCCCGCTTCACAGATACGCAGTATTTT
cdr3_aa: CASSARFTDTQYF

j_call: TRBJ1-6
v_call: TRBV5-6
d_call: .
cdr3_nt: TGTGCCAGCAGCTCCCAGGGTCCCCTTTCCCCCCTCCACTTT
cdr3_aa: CASSSQGPLSPLHF

j_call: TRBJ1-1
v_call: TRBV5-4
d_call: .
cdr3_nt: TGTGCCAGCAGCGATGGACAGCCGAACACTGAAGCTTTCTTT
cdr3_aa: CASSDGQPNTEAFF

j_call: TRBJ1-1
v_call: TRBV2
d_call: TRBD1
cdr3_nt: TGTGCCAGCAGGGACAGGGAGGTCGGGAACACTGAAGCTTTCTTT
cdr3_aa: CASRDREVGNTEAFF